One and the same sample provided the 3 T cell receptor beta chains below, sequenced in a study of response to subunit inactivated influenza vaccine. TCRdb used MiXCR to reprocess the RT-PCR reads, holding one entry per CDR3 protein. The sample holds 300,000 to 350,000 distinct CDR3 sequences, 21% seen once. Sequences were derived from PBMCs from blood, sampled about 19 months after vaccination. The receptors stem from a man between 45 and 75 years old who received an inactivated influenza vaccine.

The chain couples TRBV5-1 to TRBJ2-5, with 7 nucleotides matching TRBD2. In germline, CDR1 is SGHRS, CDR2 YFSETQ. J lost 5 bases, V lost 2 bases, and 6 bases had no gene match. The CDR3 has 14 residues. This CDR3 is CASSLVGGGETQYF. DNA for the CDR3: TGCGCCAGCAGCTTAGTTGGGGGAGGGGAGACCCAGTACTTC.

The chain has TRBV10-3 and TRBJ1-1, with 10 bases fitting TRBD1. CDR3 length: 13 residues. CDR1 ENHRY and CDR2 SYGVKD come from the germline V gene. V lost 10 bases and J lost 0; bases outside the gene matches: 2. CDR3 amino acids: CATDRGMNTEAFF. The CDR3 region has the DNA TGTGCCACGGACAGGGGGATGAACACTGAAGCTTTCTTT.

The V and J genes are TRBV30 and TRBJ1-5; 7 positions match TRBD1. In germline, CDR1 is GTSNPN, CDR2 SVGIG (reference sequence). J was trimmed by 2 bases and V by 4 bases; bases with no gene match: 8. The CDR3 totals 15 residues. As DNA, the CDR3 is TGTGCCTGGAATACACAGGGGTTGGGCAATCAGCCCCAGCATTTT. Its translation is CAWNTQGLGNQPQHF.